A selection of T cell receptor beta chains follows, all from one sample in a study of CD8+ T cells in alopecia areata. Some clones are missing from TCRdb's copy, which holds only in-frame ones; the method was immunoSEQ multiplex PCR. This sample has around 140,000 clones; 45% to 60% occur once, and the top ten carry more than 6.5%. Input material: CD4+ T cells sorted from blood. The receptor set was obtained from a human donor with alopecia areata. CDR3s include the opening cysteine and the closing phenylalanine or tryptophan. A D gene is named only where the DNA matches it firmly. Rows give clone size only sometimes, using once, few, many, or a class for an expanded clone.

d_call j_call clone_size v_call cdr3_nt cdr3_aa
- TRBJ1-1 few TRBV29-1 TGCAGCGTTGACGGAGATGCCCTTGGGAACACTGAAGCTTTCTTT CSVDGDALGNTEAFF
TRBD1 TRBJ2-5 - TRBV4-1 TGCGCCAGCAGCCAGAGGACAGGCCAAGAGACCCAGTACTTC CASSQRTGQETQYF
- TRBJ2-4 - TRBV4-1 TGCGCCAGCAGCCAAGGGTTTGGAAGGGGCGAGGGTTTCGGCATTCAGTACTTC CASSQGFGRGEGFGIQYF
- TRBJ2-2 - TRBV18 TGTGCCAGCTCGCAGGGGACCGGGGAGCTGTTTTTT CASSQGTGELFF
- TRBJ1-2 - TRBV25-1 TGTGCCAGCAGGGGAGTTGGTCTGGGCGATGGCTACACCTTC CASRGVGLGDGYTF
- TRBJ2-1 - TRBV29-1 TGCAGCGCCTATGTAAGACCCCCCGAAGGGGAGCAGTTCTTC CSAYVRPPEGEQFF
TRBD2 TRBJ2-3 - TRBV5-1 TGCGCCAGCAGCTTCTCGACTAGCGGGAGCACAGATACGCAGTATTTT CASSFSTSGSTDTQYF
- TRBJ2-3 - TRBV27 TGTGCCAGCAGTCAATACACAGATACGCAGTATTTT CASSQYTDTQYF
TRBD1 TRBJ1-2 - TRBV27 TGTGCCAGCAGAGCGGGGACAGGGGTCCGTGGCTACACCTTC CASRAGTGVRGYTF
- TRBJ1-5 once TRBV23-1 TGCGCCAGCAGTCAATCCCCATCCGGGGACTACATACGTACCAATCAGCCCCAGCATTTT CASSQSPSGDYIRTNQPQHF
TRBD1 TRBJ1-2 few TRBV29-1 TGCAGCGTTTCCCACGGACAGGGATCCACCTTC CSVSHGQGSTF
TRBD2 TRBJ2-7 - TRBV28 TGTGCCAGCAGTTTCATCCCTAGCGGAGCCTTCCACTCCTACGAGCAGTACTTC CASSFIPSGAFHSYEQYF
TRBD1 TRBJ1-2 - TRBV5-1 TGCGCCACCAGGACAGGGGGCGCATATGGCTACACCTTC CATRTGGAYGYTF
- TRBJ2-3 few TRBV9 TGTGCCAGCAGCGTAGAGGTCGGAGGAGATACGCAGTATTTT CASSVEVGGDTQYF
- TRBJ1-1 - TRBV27 TGTGCCAGCAGTTTGGAAGGCTGGAACACTGAAGCTTTCTTT CASSLEGWNTEAFF
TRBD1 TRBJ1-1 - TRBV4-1 TGCGCCAGCAGGGGTCAGGGGGCGGCTTTCTTT CASRGQGAAFF
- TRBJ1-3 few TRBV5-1 TGCGCCAGCAAGGGCGAAAACACCATATATTTT CASKGENTIYF
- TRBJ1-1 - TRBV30 TGTGCCTGGAGCGTTTCGGACAGGAACACTGAAGCTTTCTTT CAWSVSDRNTEAFF
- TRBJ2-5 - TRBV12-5 TGTGCTAGTGGCCGGGAGTCTGGGGCCCAGTACTTC CASGRESGAQYF
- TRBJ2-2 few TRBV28 TGTGCCAGCCAGGAACCAGGGGTCGGGGAGCTGTTTTTT CASQEPGVGELFF